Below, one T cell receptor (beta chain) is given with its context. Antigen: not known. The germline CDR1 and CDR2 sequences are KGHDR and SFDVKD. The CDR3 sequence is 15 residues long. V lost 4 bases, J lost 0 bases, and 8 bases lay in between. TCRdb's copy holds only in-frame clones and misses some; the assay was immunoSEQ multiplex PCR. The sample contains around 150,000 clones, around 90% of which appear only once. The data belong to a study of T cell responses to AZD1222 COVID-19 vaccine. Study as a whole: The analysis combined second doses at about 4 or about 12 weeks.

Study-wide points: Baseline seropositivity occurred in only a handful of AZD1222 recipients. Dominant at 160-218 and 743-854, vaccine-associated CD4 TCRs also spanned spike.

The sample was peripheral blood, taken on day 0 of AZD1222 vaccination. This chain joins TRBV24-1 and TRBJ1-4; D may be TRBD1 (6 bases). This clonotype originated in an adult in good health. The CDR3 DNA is TGTGCCACCAGTGACCACAGGGCAACTAATGAAAAACTGTTTTTT. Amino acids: CATSDHRATNEKLFF.